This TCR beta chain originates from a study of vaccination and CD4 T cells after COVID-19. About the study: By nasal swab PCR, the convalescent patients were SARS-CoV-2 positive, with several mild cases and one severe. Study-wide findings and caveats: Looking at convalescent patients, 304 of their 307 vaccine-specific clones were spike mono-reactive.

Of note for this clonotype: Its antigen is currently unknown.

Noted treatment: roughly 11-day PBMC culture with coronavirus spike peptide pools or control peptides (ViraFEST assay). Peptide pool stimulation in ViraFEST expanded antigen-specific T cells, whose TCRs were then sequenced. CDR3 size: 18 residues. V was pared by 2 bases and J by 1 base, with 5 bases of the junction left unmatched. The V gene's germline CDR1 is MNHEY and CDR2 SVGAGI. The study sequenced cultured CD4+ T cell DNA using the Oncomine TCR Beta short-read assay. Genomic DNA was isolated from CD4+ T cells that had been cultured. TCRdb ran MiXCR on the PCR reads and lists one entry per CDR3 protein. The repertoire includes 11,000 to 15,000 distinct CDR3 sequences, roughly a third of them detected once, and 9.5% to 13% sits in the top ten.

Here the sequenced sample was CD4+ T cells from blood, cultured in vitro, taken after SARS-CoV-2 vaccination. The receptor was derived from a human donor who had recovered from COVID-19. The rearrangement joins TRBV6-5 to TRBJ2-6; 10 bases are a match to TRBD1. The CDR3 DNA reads TGTGCCAGCAGTTACGCGACAGGGGGCGGGTCTGGGGCCAACGTCCTGACTTTC. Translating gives CASSYATGGGSGANVLTF.